The subject of this entry is one T cell receptor (beta chain). Sequencing was performed with immunoSEQ multiplex PCR; in TCRdb, only in-frame clones are kept and a portion is missing. The data contain some 130,000 clones, roughly 75% of them singletons. V was trimmed by 0 bases and J by 0 bases, leaving 13 bases between them. Germline loops: CDR1 KGHSH, CDR2 LQKENI. The CDR3 contains 17 residues. These data come from a study of blood T cell repertoires in COVID-19. Study-level background: Donors in the United States, Italy and Spain gave samples during acute or convalescent COVID-19.

In terms of age and location, participants ranged from roughly 18 to 100 years and lived in roughly 22 US areas. J is TRBJ2-3 and V is TRBV18; no firm D call. This TCR was sampled from a woman between 50 and 59 years old who had recovered from COVID-19. Specimen: PBMCs or T cells enriched from blood (not recorded which). The CDR3 DNA sequence: TGTGCCAGCTCACCACCGTTGTGGGCATTAAGCACAGATACGCAGTATTTT. Its protein is CASSPPLWALSTDTQYF.